Sequencing of this TCR beta chain was carried out in a study of shared clonotypes between healthy human individuals. Findings of the study overall: Some clonotypes were shared by all four sorted-subset donors, while others were not shared. The non-shared ones had lower generation probabilities than the shared ones. What naive subsets generally showed was a larger estimated richness than memory subsets showed. Among four donors, 4.5% to 5.5% of naive CD4 clonotypes were found in common.

V shed 5 bases, J shed 3 bases, and the junction held 4 bases outside the gene matches. CDR1 and CDR2 from the germline V gene are SGHAT and FQNNGV. The CDR3 is 14 amino acids. The study ran the assay at deep level. The protocol was immunoSEQ multiplex PCR, while the TCRdb copy is restricted to in-frame clones and leaves out a portion. The data contain about 180,000 clones, roughly 91% of them singletons. Only one count was recorded for this clone. Its antigen is unidentified. This receptor was identified in a young woman in good health. This rearrangement joins TRBV11-2 to TRBJ2-7; TRBD2 agrees at 10 bases. Sequenced input: naive CD4+ T cells sorted from blood. This sample's subset: CD45RA+ positively selected. For the CDR3, the DNA is TGTGCCAGCAGCATCGCTAGCGGGGGCTACGAGCAGTACTTC. Translation: CASSIASGGYEQYF.